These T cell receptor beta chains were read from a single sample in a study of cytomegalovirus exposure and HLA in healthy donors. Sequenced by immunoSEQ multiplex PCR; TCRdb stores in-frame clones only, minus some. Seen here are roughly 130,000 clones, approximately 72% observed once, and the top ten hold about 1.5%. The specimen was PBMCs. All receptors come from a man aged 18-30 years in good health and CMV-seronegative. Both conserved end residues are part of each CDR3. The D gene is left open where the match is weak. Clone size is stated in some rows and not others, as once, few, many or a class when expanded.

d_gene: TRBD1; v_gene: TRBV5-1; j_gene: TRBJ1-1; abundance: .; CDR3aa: CASSLAVGGSLGNTEAFF; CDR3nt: TGCGCCAGCAGCTTGGCCGTAGGGGGCAGTTTAGGGAACACTGAAGCTTTCTTT
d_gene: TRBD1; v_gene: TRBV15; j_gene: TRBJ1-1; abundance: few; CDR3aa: CATSAPRTGRTEAFF; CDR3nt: TGTGCCACCAGCGCCCCGCGGACAGGAAGGACTGAAGCTTTCTTT
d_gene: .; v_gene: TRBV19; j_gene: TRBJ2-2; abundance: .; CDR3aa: CASSRVDGTGELFF; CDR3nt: TGTGCCAGTAGCCGGGTCGATGGCACCGGGGAGCTGTTTTTT
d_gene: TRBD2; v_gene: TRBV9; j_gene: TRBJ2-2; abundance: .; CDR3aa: CASSAQLAGGLGGELFF; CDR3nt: TGTGCCAGCAGCGCCCAACTAGCGGGGGGGCTCGGCGGGGAGCTGTTTTTT
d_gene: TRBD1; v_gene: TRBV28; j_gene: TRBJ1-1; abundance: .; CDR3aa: CASTKLGLGQGNTEAFF; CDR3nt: TGTGCCAGCACTAAGCTAGGGCTCGGACAGGGGAACACTGAAGCTTTCTTT
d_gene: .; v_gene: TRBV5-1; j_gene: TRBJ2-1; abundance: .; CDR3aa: CASGGSWGNEQFF; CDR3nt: TGCGCCAGCGGGGGCTCCTGGGGGAATGAGCAGTTCTTC
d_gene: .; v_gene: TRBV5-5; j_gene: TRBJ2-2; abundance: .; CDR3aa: CASSLARRTTGELFF; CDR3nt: TGTGCCAGCAGCTTGGCTAGGAGAACCACCGGGGAGCTGTTTTTT
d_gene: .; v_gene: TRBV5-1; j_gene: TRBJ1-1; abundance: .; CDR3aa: CASSPGGTLNTEAFF; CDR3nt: TGCGCCAGCAGCCCGGGGGGGACCCTGAACACTGAAGCTTTCTTT
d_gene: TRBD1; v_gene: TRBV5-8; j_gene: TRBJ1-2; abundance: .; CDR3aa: CASSGGTGTNYGYTF; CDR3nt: TGTGCCAGCAGCGGGGGGACAGGGACTAACTATGGCTACACCTTC
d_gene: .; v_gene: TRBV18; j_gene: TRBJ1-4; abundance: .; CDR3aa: CASSPPGQGGEKLFF; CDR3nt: TGTGCCAGCTCACCACCGGGCCAGGGAGGTGAAAAACTGTTTTTT
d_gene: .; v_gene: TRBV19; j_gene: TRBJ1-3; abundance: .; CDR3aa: CASSQNLGGNTIYF; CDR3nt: TGTGCCAGTAGTCAAAATCTGGGCGGAAACACCATATATTTT
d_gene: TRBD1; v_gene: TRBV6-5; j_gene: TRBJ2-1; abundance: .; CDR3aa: CASSYWGQGNNEQFF; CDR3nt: TGTGCCAGCAGTTACTGGGGACAGGGAAACAATGAGCAGTTCTTC
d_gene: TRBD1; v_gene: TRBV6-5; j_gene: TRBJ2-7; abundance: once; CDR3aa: CASSFGQGPSSYEQYF; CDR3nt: TGTGCCAGCAGTTTCGGACAGGGGCCTAGCTCCTACGAGCAGTACTTC
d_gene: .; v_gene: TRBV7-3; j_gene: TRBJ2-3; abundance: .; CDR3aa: CASSTFTQYF; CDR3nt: TGTGCCAGCTCCACTTTTACGCAGTATTTT
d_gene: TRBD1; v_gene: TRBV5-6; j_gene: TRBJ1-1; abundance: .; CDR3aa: CASSFFDREHTEAFF; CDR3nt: TGTGCCAGCAGCTTCTTTGACAGGGAGCACACTGAAGCTTTCTTT
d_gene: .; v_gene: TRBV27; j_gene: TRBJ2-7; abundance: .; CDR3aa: CASIRLAPYEQYF; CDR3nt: TGTGCCAGCATCCGGCTAGCTCCGTACGAGCAGTACTTC